The rows below give T cell receptor beta chains drawn from one sample of a study of cytomegalovirus exposure and HLA in healthy donors. Sequencing used immunoSEQ multiplex PCR; TCRdb keeps in-frame clones, though not all of them. The sample records about 130,000 clones, about 87% being singletons. The source material was PBMCs. These TCRs come from a woman aged 25 to 39 in good health and CMV-seropositive. CDR3s include the opening cysteine and the closing phenylalanine or tryptophan. The D gene is left open where the match is weak. Size tells how often a clone was seen (once, few, many) or the class of an expanded clone, and some rows leave it out.

TRBV6-6	TRBJ2-7	-	medium-sized	TGTGCCAGCAGTTACTCATCTTATCACGAGCAGTACTTC	CASSYSSYHEQYF
TRBV19	TRBJ2-1	-	-	TGTGCCAGTAGTGCCTCTTGGGGGGCCTACAATGAGCAGTTCTTC	CASSASWGAYNEQFF
TRBV5-6	TRBJ2-3	TRBD2	-	TGTGCCAGCAGCACACAGAGACTAGCGGATGGAGGGACAGATACGCAGTATTTT	CASSTQRLADGGTDTQYF
TRBV5-6	TRBJ2-6	TRBD1	once	TGTGCCAGCAGCGAGGACAGGGACTCTGGGGCCAACGTCCTGACTTTC	CASSEDRDSGANVLTF
TRBV28	TRBJ2-6	TRBD2	-	TGTGCCAGCAGCCCTTTGAGAGCGGGAGAAGGGGCCAACGTCCTGACTTTC	CASSPLRAGEGANVLTF
TRBV4-2	TRBJ2-2	TRBD2	-	TGTGCCAGCGCAACCGGGACTAGCGCCGGGGAGCTGTTTTTT	CASATGTSAGELFF
TRBV6-6	TRBJ2-2	-	-	TGTGCCAGCAGGGGCATTGGCACCGGGGAGCTGTTTTTT	CASRGIGTGELFF
TRBV2	TRBJ1-3	-	-	TGTGCCAGCCTAGCGGGCGGGAACACCATATATTTT	CASLAGGNTIYF
TRBV28	TRBJ2-1	-	-	TGTGCCAGCAGTTTGGCATACAATGAGCAGTTCTTC	CASSLAYNEQFF
TRBV5-1	TRBJ2-3	TRBD1	-	TGCGCCAGCAGCCGTCAGGGGGGCACAGATACGCAGTATTTT	CASSRQGGTDTQYF
TRBV5-6	TRBJ2-7	-	-	TGTGCCAGCAGCGGGGGACATTCCTCCTACGAGCAGTACTTC	CASSGGHSSYEQYF
TRBV2	TRBJ2-5	-	-	TGTGCCAGCAGTACCGGAGAGACCCAGTACTTC	CASSTGETQYF
TRBV7-9	TRBJ2-5	-	-	TGTGCCAGCAGCTTAGCCGGGGAGACCCAGTACTTC	CASSLAGETQYF
TRBV4-1	TRBJ2-1	TRBD2	once	TGCGCCAGCAGCCAAGCCCCTAGCGGGAGTTCTTGGAATGAGCAGTTCTTC	CASSQAPSGSSWNEQFF
TRBV29-1	TRBJ2-1	TRBD2	once	TGCAGCGTTGGCTTTAGCGGGGTTTACAATGAGCAGTTCTTC	CSVGFSGVYNEQFF
TRBV11-2	TRBJ2-7	-	-	TGTGCCAGCAGCTTAGGCGGGACAGCTGGGGCCTACGAGCAGTACTTC	CASSLGGTAGAYEQYF
TRBV27	TRBJ1-2	TRBD1	-	TGTGCCAGCAGTTTAGGGGCAGGGGGCGACTATGGCTACACCTTC	CASSLGAGGDYGYTF
TRBV5-1	TRBJ2-2	TRBD1	-	TGCGCCAGCAGCTTGGAGACAGGGTCGAACACCGGGGAGCTGTTTTTT	CASSLETGSNTGELFF
TRBV28	TRBJ2-2	-	once	TGTGCCAGCAGAAAAGGGGCCGGGGAGCTGTTTTTT	CASRKGAGELFF
TRBV6-1	TRBJ2-7	-	-	TGTGCCAGCTACACGTGGTACGAGCAGTACTTC	CASYTWYEQYF
TRBV10-2	TRBJ1-2	-	-	TGCGCCAGCAGTGAGCTCAGGGCCAACTATGGCTACACCTTC	CASSELRANYGYTF
TRBV9	TRBJ1-1	TRBD1	-	TGTGCCAGCAGCGTAGCTACAGGGGTAATAGCCACTGAAGCTTTCTTT	CASSVATGVIATEAFF
TRBV28	TRBJ1-5	-	-	TGTGCCAGTCTCACAGGTGGTCGAGGTCAGCCCCAGCATTTT	CASLTGGRGQPQHF
TRBV2	TRBJ1-5	-	once	TGTGCCAGCAGTGAACGGTCAGGGGATCAGCCCCAGCATTTT	CASSERSGDQPQHF
TRBV5-1	TRBJ2-1	TRBD2	-	TGCGCCAGCAGCTTGGGGGCGGGAGTGATAAGAAATGAGCAGTTCTTC	CASSLGAGVIRNEQFF